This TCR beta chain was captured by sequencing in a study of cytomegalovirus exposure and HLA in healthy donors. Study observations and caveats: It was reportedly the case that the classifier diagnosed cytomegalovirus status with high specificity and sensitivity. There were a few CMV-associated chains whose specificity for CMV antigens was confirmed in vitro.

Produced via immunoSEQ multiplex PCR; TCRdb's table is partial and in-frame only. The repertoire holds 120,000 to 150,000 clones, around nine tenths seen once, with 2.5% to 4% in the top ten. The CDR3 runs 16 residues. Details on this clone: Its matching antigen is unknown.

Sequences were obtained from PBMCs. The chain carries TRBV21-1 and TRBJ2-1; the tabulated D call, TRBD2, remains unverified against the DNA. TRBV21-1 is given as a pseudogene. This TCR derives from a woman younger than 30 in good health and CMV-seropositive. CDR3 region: CASSKVLAGGPNEQFF. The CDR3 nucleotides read TGTGCCAGCAGCAAAGTTCTAGCGGGAGGGCCCAATGAGCAGTTCTTC.